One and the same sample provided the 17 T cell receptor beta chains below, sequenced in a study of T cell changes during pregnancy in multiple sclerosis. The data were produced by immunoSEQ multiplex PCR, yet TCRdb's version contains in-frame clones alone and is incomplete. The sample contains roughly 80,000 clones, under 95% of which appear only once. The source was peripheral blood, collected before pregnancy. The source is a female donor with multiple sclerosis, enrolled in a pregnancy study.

CDR3 DNA: TGTGCCAGCAGCCACAGGGACACTAATGAAAAACTGTTTTTT. Protein: CASSHRDTNEKLFF. The chain employs TRBV5-4 and TRBJ1-4; TRBD1 is a possible D gene (6 bases). Between the trimmed V and J ends, which lost 4 bases and 2 bases, there was a span of 9 bases. CDR1 is SGHNT, CDR2 YYREEE, per germline (reference sequence). CDR3 length equals 14 residues.

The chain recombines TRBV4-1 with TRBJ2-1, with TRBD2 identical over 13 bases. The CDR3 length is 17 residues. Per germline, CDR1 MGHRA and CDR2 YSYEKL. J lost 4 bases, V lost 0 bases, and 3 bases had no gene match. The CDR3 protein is CASSQDQTSGRYNEQFF. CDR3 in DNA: TGCGCCAGCAGCCAAGATCAGACTAGCGGGAGGTACAATGAGCAGTTCTTC.

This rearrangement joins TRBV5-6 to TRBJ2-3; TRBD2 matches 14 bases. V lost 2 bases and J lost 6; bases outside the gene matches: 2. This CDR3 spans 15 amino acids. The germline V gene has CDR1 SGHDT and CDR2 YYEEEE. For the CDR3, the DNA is TGTGCCAGCAGCTTCGGGACTAGCGGGAGTGATACGCAGTATTTT. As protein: CASSFGTSGSDTQYF.

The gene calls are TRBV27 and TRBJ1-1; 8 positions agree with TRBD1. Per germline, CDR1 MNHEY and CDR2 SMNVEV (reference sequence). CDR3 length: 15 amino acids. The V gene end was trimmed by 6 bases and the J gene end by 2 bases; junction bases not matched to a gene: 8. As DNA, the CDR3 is TGTGCCAGCAGGCAACAAGACAGGGGCAACACTGAAGCTTTCTTT. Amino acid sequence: CASRQQDRGNTEAFF.

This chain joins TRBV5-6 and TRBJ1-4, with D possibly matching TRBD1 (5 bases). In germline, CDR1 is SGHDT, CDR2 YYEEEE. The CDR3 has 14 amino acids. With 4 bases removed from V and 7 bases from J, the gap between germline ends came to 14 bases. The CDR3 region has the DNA TGTGCCAGCAGCGGGCCTTTTAGGGGTGAAAAACTGTTTTTT. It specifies CASSGPFRGEKLFF.

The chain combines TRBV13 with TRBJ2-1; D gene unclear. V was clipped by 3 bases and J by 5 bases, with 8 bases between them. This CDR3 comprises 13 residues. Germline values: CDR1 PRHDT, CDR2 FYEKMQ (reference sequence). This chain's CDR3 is CASSFTSDNEQFF. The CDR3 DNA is TGTGCCAGCAGCTTCACGTCAGACAATGAGCAGTTCTTC.

Written as DNA, the CDR3 is TGTGCCAGCAGTTGGGGACTAGGGGGTGAGCAGTTCTTC. Amino acid sequence: CASSWGLGGEQFF. The gene calls are TRBV27 and TRBJ2-1, with 8 bases identical to TRBD2. The V gene's germline CDR1 is MNHEY and CDR2 SMNVEV (reference sequence). CDR3 size: 13 residues. V was clipped by 4 bases and J by 9 bases; unmatched bases: 5.

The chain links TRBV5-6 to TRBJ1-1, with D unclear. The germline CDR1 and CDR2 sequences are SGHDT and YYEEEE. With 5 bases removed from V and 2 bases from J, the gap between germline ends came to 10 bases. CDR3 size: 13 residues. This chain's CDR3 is CASSRVVNTEAFF. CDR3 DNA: TGTGCCAGCAGTCGAGTAGTCAACACTGAAGCTTTCTTT.

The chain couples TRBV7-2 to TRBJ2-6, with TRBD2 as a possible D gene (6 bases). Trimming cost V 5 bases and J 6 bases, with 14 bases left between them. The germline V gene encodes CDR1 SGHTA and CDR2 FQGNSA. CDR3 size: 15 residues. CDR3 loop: CASSDQRRAANVLTF. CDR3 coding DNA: TGTGCCAGCAGCGATCAAAGGAGGGCGGCCAACGTCCTGACTTTC.

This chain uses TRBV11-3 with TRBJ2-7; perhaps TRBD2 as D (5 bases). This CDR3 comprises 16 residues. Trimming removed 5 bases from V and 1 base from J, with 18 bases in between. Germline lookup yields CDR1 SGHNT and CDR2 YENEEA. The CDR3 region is CASSPLAGKGSYEQYF. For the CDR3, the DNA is TGTGCCAGCAGCCCCCTCGCCGGGAAAGGATCCTACGAGCAGTACTTC.

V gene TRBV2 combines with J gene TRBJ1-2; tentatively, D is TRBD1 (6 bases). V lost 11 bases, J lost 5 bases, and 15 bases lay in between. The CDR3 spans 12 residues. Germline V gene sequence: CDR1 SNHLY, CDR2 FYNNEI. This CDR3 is CASGGLLYGYTF. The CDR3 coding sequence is TGTGCCTCGGGGGGCCTTCTTTATGGCTACACCTTC.

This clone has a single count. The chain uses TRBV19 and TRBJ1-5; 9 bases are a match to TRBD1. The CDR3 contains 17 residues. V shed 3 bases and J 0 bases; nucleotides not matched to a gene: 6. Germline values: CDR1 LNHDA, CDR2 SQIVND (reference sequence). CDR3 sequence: CASSMDRGSYSNQPQHF. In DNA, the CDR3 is TGTGCCAGTAGTATGGACAGGGGATCTTATAGCAATCAGCCCCAGCATTTT.

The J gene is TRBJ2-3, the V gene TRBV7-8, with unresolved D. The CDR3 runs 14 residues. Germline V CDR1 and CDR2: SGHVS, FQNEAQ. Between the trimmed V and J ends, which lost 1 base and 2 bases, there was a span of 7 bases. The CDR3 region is CASSLGASTDTQYF. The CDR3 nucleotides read TGTGCCAGCAGCTTAGGGGCATCCACAGATACGCAGTATTTT.

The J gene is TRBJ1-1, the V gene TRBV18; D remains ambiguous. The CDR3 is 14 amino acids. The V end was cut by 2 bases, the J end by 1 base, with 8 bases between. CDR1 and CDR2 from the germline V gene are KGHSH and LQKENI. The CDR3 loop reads CASSPTAGNTEAFF. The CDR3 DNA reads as TGTGCCAGCTCACCAACGGCGGGGAACACTGAAGCTTTCTTT.

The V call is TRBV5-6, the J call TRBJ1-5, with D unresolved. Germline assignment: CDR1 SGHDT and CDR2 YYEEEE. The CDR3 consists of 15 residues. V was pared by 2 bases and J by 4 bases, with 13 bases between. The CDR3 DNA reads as TGTGCCAGCAGCTTTCGGGGAAGGACGAATCAGCCCCAGCATTTT. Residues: CASSFRGRTNQPQHF.

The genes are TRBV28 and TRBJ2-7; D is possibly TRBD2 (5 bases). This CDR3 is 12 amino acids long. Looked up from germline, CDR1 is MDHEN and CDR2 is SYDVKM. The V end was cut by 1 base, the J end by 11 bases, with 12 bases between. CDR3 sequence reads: CASSLLSGYKYF. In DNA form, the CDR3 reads TGTGCCAGCAGTTTATTATCGGGATACAAGTACTTC.

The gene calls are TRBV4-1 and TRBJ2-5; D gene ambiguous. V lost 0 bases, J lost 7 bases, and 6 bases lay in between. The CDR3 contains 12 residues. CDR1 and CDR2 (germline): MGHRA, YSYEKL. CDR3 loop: CASSQDWRTQYF. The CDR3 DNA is TGCGCCAGCAGCCAAGATTGGAGGACCCAGTACTTC.